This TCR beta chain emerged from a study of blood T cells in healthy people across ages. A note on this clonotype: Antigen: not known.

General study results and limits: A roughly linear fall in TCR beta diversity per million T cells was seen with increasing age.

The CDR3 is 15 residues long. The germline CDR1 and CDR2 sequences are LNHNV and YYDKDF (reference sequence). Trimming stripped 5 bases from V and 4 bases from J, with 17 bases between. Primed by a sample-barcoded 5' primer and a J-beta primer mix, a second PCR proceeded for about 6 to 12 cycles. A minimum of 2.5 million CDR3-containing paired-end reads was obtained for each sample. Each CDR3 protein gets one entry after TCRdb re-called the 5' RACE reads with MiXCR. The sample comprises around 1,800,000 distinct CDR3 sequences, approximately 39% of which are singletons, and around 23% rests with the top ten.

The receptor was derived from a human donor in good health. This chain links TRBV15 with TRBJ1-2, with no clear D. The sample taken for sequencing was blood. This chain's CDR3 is CATSSEEGNFYGYTF. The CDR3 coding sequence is TGTGCCACCAGCTCAGAGGAGGGAAATTTCTATGGCTACACCTTC.